These 20 T cell receptor beta chains were all obtained from the same sample, sequenced in a study of blood T cell repertoires in COVID-19. Here immunoSEQ multiplex PCR was the method, and the copy in TCRdb shows in-frame clones only, minus some. Among tens of thousands of clones listed, roughly nine tenths were seen once. The specimen sequenced was peripheral blood. These TCRs come from a man older than 75 in a cohort sampled during active COVID-19.

This chain uses TRBV13 with TRBJ1-2; TRBD1 aligns across 8 bases. CDR3 length: 14 residues. With 4 bases clipped from V and 2 bases from J, the junction kept 3 bases outside the gene matches. Germline values: CDR1 PRHDT, CDR2 FYEKMQ (reference sequence). CDR3 DNA sequence: TGTGCCAGCAGCTCCGCAGGGGGCAACTATGGCTACACCTTC. This sequence encodes CASSSAGGNYGYTF.

V gene TRBV7-2 combines with J gene TRBJ1-2; D perhaps matches TRBD1 (5 bases). Trimming removed 1 base from V and 2 bases from J, with 11 bases in between. The CDR3 spans 15 residues. The germline V gene encodes CDR1 SGHTA and CDR2 FQGNSA. The CDR3 loop is CASSLVPGNNYGYTF. For the CDR3, the DNA is TGTGCCAGCAGCTTAGTACCAGGGAACAACTATGGCTACACCTTC.

In DNA, the CDR3 is TGTGCCAGCAGACCCCAGGGCGCCTCCTACGAGCAGTACTTC. Protein sequence: CASRPQGASYEQYF. The rearrangement links TRBV6-5 to TRBJ2-7, with D perhaps matching TRBD1 (5 bases). With 6 bases removed from V and 0 bases from J, the gap between germline ends came to 12 bases. The CDR3 runs 14 residues. CDR1 and CDR2 (germline): MNHEY, SVGAGI.

This chain joins TRBV5-4 and TRBJ1-2, with a possible D match to TRBD1 (5 bases). Germline V CDR1 and CDR2: SGHNT, YYREEE (reference sequence). The CDR3 loop spans 14 amino acids. With 3 bases removed from V and 2 bases from J, the gap between germline ends came to 11 bases. This CDR3 is CASSWGRENYGYTF. In DNA form, the CDR3 reads TGTGCCAGCAGCTGGGGACGGGAGAACTATGGCTACACCTTC.

The chain combines TRBV6-1 with TRBJ2-5; 9 positions match TRBD1. The junction had 1 base not matched to a gene; V was cut back by 1 base and J by 1 base. The germline gives CDR1 MNHNS, CDR2 SASEGT. The CDR3 length is 15 residues. The DNA for the CDR3 is TGTGCCAGCAGTGAAGGGGGACAGGGCCAAGAGACCCAGTACTTC. Amino acids: CASSEGGQGQETQYF.

The chain recombines TRBV19 with TRBJ1-5, with 9 bases fitting TRBD1. The germline V gene encodes CDR1 LNHDA and CDR2 SQIVND (reference sequence). The CDR3 runs to 14 residues. The V and J ends lost 5 bases and 5 bases, in that order; junction bases with no gene match: 4. DNA of the CDR3: TGTGCCAGTAGTTCAACAGGGGGCTATCAGCCCCAGCATTTT. Residues: CASSSTGGYQPQHF.

The chain employs TRBV11-3 and TRBJ2-1; maybe TRBD2 (6 bases). V dropped 6 bases and J dropped 8 bases, with 20 bases sitting between them. This CDR3 region has 15 residues. Per germline, CDR1 SGHNT and CDR2 YENEEA. CDR3 protein: CASSYSFGDSDEQFF. Written as DNA, the CDR3 is TGTGCCAGCAGTTACTCCTTCGGGGACTCGGATGAGCAGTTCTTC. The variable domain in full, with the rest retrieved from reference TRBV11-3 and TRBJ2-1, is EAGVVQSPRYKIIEKKQPVAFWCNPISGHNTLYWYLQNLGQGPELLIRYENEEAVDDSQLPKDRFSAERLKGVDSTLKIQPAELGDSAVYLCASSYSFGDSDEQFFGPGTRLTVL.

The chain uses TRBV20-1 and TRBJ2-2; D possibly corresponds to TRBD1 (5 bases). This CDR3 spans 12 amino acids. V lost 3 bases and J 7 bases, leaving 9 bases between the germline ends. Germline lookup yields CDR1 DFQATT and CDR2 SNEGSKA (reference sequence). CDR3 loop: CSASSGIGELFF. For the CDR3, the DNA is TGCAGTGCTAGTTCAGGGATCGGGGAGCTGTTTTTT.

The chain employs TRBV7-8 and TRBJ2-7; 9 bases are a match to TRBD1. Germline CDR1 SGHVS, CDR2 FQNEAQ. The V segment lost 4 bases and the J segment 0 bases; nucleotides outside the gene matches: 4. This CDR3 is 15 amino acids long. CDR3 residues: CASSSSGQGSYEQYF. The CDR3 region has the DNA TGTGCCAGCAGCTCCTCGGGACAGGGCTCCTACGAGCAGTACTTC.

V gene TRBV5-6 combines with J gene TRBJ1-1; 9 bases line up with TRBD1. The CDR3 spans 15 residues. CDR1 SGHDT and CDR2 YYEEEE come from the germline V gene. Trimming removed 2 bases from V and 1 base from J; junction bases left unmatched: 3. The DNA of the CDR3 is TGTGCCAGCAGCTTTGGACAGGGGAAGAACACTGAAGCTTTCTTT. This gives the protein CASSFGQGKNTEAFF.

On this clone: At one of its ends the junction is not consistent with the germline gene, which may arise from a read error. The CDR3 bases are TGTGCCAGTAGTGCCCCAAACATCCCAGGGGTGAGCACTGAAGCTTTTTTT. Its translation is CASSAPNIPGVSTEAFF. The chain uses TRBV19 and TRBJ1-1, with a weak D call TRBD1 (6 bases). The CDR3 extends over 17 amino acids. CDR1 is LNHDA and CDR2 is SQIVND in the germline V gene (reference sequence).

This chain joins TRBV19 and TRBJ2-5, with 10 nucleotides matching TRBD1. The CDR3 length is 16 residues. Germline V lookup: CDR1 LNHDA, CDR2 SQIVND (reference sequence). The trim removed 1 base at V and 1 base at J, leaving 3 bases unmatched. Here the CDR3 reads CASSIARTGGQETQYF. CDR3 sequence (DNA): TGTGCCAGTAGTATAGCTCGGACAGGGGGCCAAGAGACCCAGTACTTC.

The V gene is TRBV6-1, the J gene TRBJ2-7; 7 nucleotides match TRBD1. V shed 1 base and J 1 base; nucleotides not matched to a gene: 4. Germline assignment: CDR1 MNHNS and CDR2 SASEGT. The CDR3 extends over 15 amino acids. The CDR3 region is CASSEVQGQSYEQYF. The CDR3 DNA reads TGTGCCAGCAGTGAAGTTCAGGGACAGTCCTACGAGCAGTACTTC.

The chain joins TRBV4-1 to TRBJ2-7; 11 bases match TRBD2. Germline V gene lookup returns CDR1 MGHRA and CDR2 YSYEKL. The junction had 15 bases not matched to a gene; V was cut back by 4 bases and J by 1 base. This CDR3 comprises 19 residues. The CDR3 loop is CASSREPSVLAGGSYEQYF. CDR3 DNA: TGCGCCAGCAGCCGAGAGCCCTCAGTTTTAGCGGGAGGGTCCTACGAGCAGTACTTC.

This sequence joins TRBV5-1 and TRBJ2-1; TRBD2 agrees at 8 bases. The V gene's germline CDR1 is SGHRS and CDR2 YFSETQ. V lost 5 bases, J lost 3 bases, and 10 bases stayed unmatched. CDR3 length equals 16 residues. In nucleotides, the CDR3 is TGCGCCAGCAGTCAGAAAGCGGGAGTAGACTACAATGAGCAGTTCTTC. Its protein is CASSQKAGVDYNEQFF.

The rearrangement uses TRBV15 and TRBJ2-7; the D is unclear. Germline CDR1 reads LNHNV; CDR2 reads YYDKDF (reference sequence). V was pared by 2 bases and J by 1 base, with 6 bases between. The CDR3 spans 13 residues. CDR3 sequence: CATSRQVSYEQYF. Here the CDR3 DNA reads TGTGCCACCAGCAGACAGGTATCCTACGAGCAGTACTTC.

CDR3 sequence reads: CASSRRTGEGNEQFF. DNA for the CDR3: TGCGCCAGCAGCCGGCGGACCGGGGAGGGCAATGAGCAGTTCTTC. The rearrangement uses TRBV5-1 and TRBJ2-1; 7 positions match TRBD2. The V and J ends lost 4 bases and 6 bases, in that order; junction bases with no gene match: 10. The CDR3 spans 15 residues. The germline V gene encodes CDR1 SGHRS and CDR2 YFSETQ.

The V gene is TRBV15, the J gene TRBJ2-7; TRBD1 might be the D (6 bases). Germline V gives CDR1 LNHNV, CDR2 YYDKDF (reference sequence). The CDR3 consists of 18 residues. V was clipped by 4 bases and J by 4 bases, with 26 bases between them. DNA of the CDR3: TGTGCCACCAGCAACACACAGGGTTCCATTTCTTCTCGATACGAGCAGTACTTC. It is translated as CATSNTQGSISSRYEQYF.

The V and J genes are TRBV7-6 and TRBJ2-7; 8 nucleotides align to TRBD2. This CDR3 region has 15 residues. V trimming: 5 bases; J trimming: 3 bases; junction bases outside the gene matches: 9. Looked up from germline, CDR1 is SGHVS and CDR2 is FNYEAQ. The CDR3 sequence: CASSLLAGSNYEQYF. The CDR3 bases are TGTGCCAGCAGCCTGCTAGCGGGCTCAAACTACGAGCAGTACTTC.

The rearrangement uses TRBV5-5 and TRBJ2-3, with TRBD2 matching over 12 bases. In germline, CDR1 is SGHKS, CDR2 YYEKEE (reference sequence). This CDR3 is 16 amino acids long. Losses at the gene ends were 4 bases for V and 5 bases for J; bases not matched to a gene: 8. DNA for the CDR3: TGTGCCAGCAGCCCGCTTGGGGGACTAGCGGGAGATACGCAGTATTTT. It is translated as CASSPLGGLAGDTQYF.